This entry lists 16 T cell receptor beta chains sequenced from one sample in a study of technical replicates of blood from a handful of donors. Libraries were prepared by immunoSEQ multiplex PCR; TCRdb keeps only in-frame clonotypes and omits some of them. The sample includes 75,000 to 100,000 clones, roughly 94% seen only once; the top ten take approximately 0.25%. Material: T cells isolated from PBMCs. These receptors were collected from a human donor in good health.

The rearrangement joins TRBV4-1 to TRBJ2-7; the D is unclear. V gave up 1 base and J gave up 2 bases, with 9 bases separating them. This CDR3 region has 14 residues. Germline V lookup: CDR1 MGHRA, CDR2 YSYEKL. CDR3 nucleotides: TGCGCCAGCAGCCAAGGGCCAGGTACCTACGAGCAGTACTTC. Its translation is CASSQGPGTYEQYF.

The rearrangement uses TRBV7-6 and TRBJ2-1; 8 bases are a match to TRBD1. Germline V gene data show CDR1 as SGHVS and CDR2 as FNYEAQ. The CDR3 loop spans 15 amino acids. The ends lost 5 bases at V and 6 bases at J; junction bases unmatched: 9. This CDR3 reads CASSIMTGEVNEQFF. Written as DNA, the CDR3 is TGTGCCAGCAGCATAATGACAGGGGAAGTCAATGAGCAGTTCTTC.

The V and J genes are TRBV5-6 and TRBJ1-2; no reliable D call. V lost 6 bases, J lost 1 base, and 13 bases lay in between. The V gene's germline CDR1 is SGHDT and CDR2 YYEEEE. The CDR3 extends over 14 amino acids. The CDR3: CASTPVRDNYGYTF. The CDR3 DNA follows: TGTGCCAGCACCCCCGTCCGGGATAACTATGGCTACACCTTC.

The J gene is TRBJ1-1, the V gene TRBV7-3; D ambiguous. In germline, CDR1 is SGHTA, CDR2 FQGTGA. The V gene lost 0 bases and the J gene lost 6 bases, with 14 bases spanning the gap. The CDR3 has 15 amino acids. In DNA, the CDR3 is TGTGCCAGCAGCTTAACGGCGGAGGTAGGAGCTGAAGCTTTCTTT. Translation: CASSLTAEVGAEAFF.

The chain joins TRBV5-1 to TRBJ2-5, with TRBD1 matching over 9 bases. V lost 0 bases and J lost 2; bases outside the gene matches: 2. CDR3 length: 15 residues. CDR1 and CDR2 (germline): SGHRS, YFSETQ. As DNA, the CDR3 is TGCGCCAGCAGCTTGGCCGGGACAGGGCAAGAGACCCAGTACTTC. This translates into CASSLAGTGQETQYF.

The chain uses TRBV12-5 and TRBJ1-1; no clear D. The CDR3 is made up of 13 amino acids. Germline CDR1 is LGHNT and CDR2 is FRNRAP. V lost 1 base to trimming and J lost 7 bases, with 10 bases between them. CDR3: CASGLGGAGEAFF. The CDR3 region has the DNA TGTGCTAGTGGTTTGGGGGGTGCGGGTGAAGCTTTCTTT.

This clone was picked up one time. The chain carries TRBV4-1 and TRBJ2-7; 7 bases fit TRBD1. V was clipped by 0 bases and J by 2 bases; unmatched bases: 1. The CDR3 runs 14 residues. Per the germline V gene, CDR1 is MGHRA and CDR2 is YSYEKL. In DNA form, the CDR3 reads TGCGCCAGCAGCCAAGAGACAGGGACCTACGAGCAGTACTTC. Its protein is CASSQETGTYEQYF.

This chain connects TRBV5-1 to TRBJ2-5, with D hard to call. This CDR3 spans 13 amino acids. V gave up 4 bases and J gave up 2 bases, with 9 bases separating them. Germline loops: CDR1 SGHRS, CDR2 YFSETQ. CDR3 sequence: CASSPTEQETQYF. CDR3 coding DNA: TGCGCCAGCAGCCCTACAGAGCAAGAGACCCAGTACTTC. Filled out from reference TRBV5-1 and TRBJ2-5, the complete variable domain reads KAGVTQTPRYLIKTRGQQVTLSCSPISGHRSVSWYQQTPGQGLQFLFEYFSETQRNKGNFPGRFSGRQFSNSRSEMNVSTLELGDSALYLCASSPTEQETQYFGPGTRLLVL.

V gene TRBV11-2 combines with J gene TRBJ2-7, with D unclear. This CDR3 region has 15 residues. V lost 0 bases and J 5 bases, leaving 14 bases between the germline ends. From germline, CDR1 is SGHAT and CDR2 FQNNGV. CDR3 in DNA: TGTGCCAGCAGCTTAGAACGCCTCTATACCCACGAGCAGTACTTC. Protein sequence: CASSLERLYTHEQYF.

CDR3 region: CASSQDRVGEAFF. In DNA form, the CDR3 reads TGTGCCAGCTCACAGGACAGGGTAGGAGAAGCTTTCTTT. V gene TRBV18 combines with J gene TRBJ1-1, with 8 bases that match TRBD1. Germline-derived CDR1 and CDR2 are KGHSH and LQKENI. This CDR3 is built from 13 residues. Trimming took 4 bases from V and 8 from J; bases not matched to a gene: 6.

The genes are TRBV5-1 and TRBJ1-1; TRBD1 agrees at 11 bases. CDR1 SGHRS and CDR2 YFSETQ come from the germline V gene. This CDR3 comprises 17 residues. The ends lost 4 bases at V and 2 bases at J; junction bases unmatched: 10. The chain's CDR3 is CASSRGQGANINTEAFF. CDR3 bases: TGCGCCAGCAGCCGCGGACAGGGGGCAAATATTAACACTGAAGCTTTCTTT.

V and J are TRBV6-5 and TRBJ1-1, with TRBD1 as a possible D gene (5 bases). Trimming left V 2 bases short and J 0 bases short, with 10 bases between. The CDR3 consists of 15 residues. CDR1 is MNHEY, CDR2 SVGAGI, per germline. The CDR3 DNA reads as TGTGCCAGCAGTTACAAGGGGCCCCTGAACACTGAAGCTTTCTTT. Translation: CASSYKGPLNTEAFF.

CDR3 sequence (DNA): TGTGCCAGCAGTGGAGGTTTACCGGGACAGGGTTACAATGAGCAGTTCTTC. It codes for CASSGGLPGQGYNEQFF. V and J are TRBV25-1 and TRBJ2-1; TRBD1 aligns across 9 bases. The CDR3 is 17 residues long. The germline CDR1 and CDR2 sequences are MGHDK and SYGVNS. V was pared by 4 bases and J by 4 bases, with 11 bases of the junction left unmatched.

The rearrangement joins TRBV7-8 to TRBJ1-1; 7 nucleotides agree with TRBD1. Per the germline V gene, CDR1 is SGHVS and CDR2 is FQNEAQ. The CDR3 is 14 residues long. Trimming at V came to 0 bases and at J to 6 bases, leaving 4 bases not matched to a gene. The CDR3, as DNA: TGTGCCAGCAGCTTAGCGGAGGGGGCGGCTGAAGCTTTCTTT. The encoded protein is CASSLAEGAAEAFF. The whole variable domain, filled in from reference TRBV7-8 and TRBJ1-1, reads GAGVSQSPRYKVAKRGQDVALRCDPISGHVSLFWYQQALGQGPEFLTYFQNEAQLDKSGLPSDRFFAERPEGSVSTLKIQRTQQEDSAVYLCASSLAEGAAEAFFGQGTRLTVV.

The V and J genes are TRBV14 and TRBJ2-7; TRBD1 matches 9 bases. From germline, CDR1 is SGHDN and CDR2 FVKESK. V trimming: 0 bases; J trimming: 3 bases; junction bases outside the gene matches: 6. This CDR3 contains 16 residues. In DNA form, the CDR3 reads TGTGCCAGCAGCCAAGATTGGACAGGGGAAGTCTACGAGCAGTACTTC. As protein: CASSQDWTGEVYEQYF.

The CDR3 region is CASSRTQGGMEKLFF. CDR3 nucleotide sequence: TGTGCCAGCAGCCGAACGCAGGGGGGAATGGAAAAACTGTTTTTT. This chain joins TRBV13 and TRBJ1-4, with 7 bases fitting TRBD1. V shed 5 bases and J 8 bases; nucleotides not matched to a gene: 11. This CDR3 has 15 amino acids. Germline V gives CDR1 PRHDT, CDR2 FYEKMQ (reference sequence). Combining the CDR3 with reference TRBV13 and TRBJ1-4 gives the whole variable domain AAGVIQSPRHLIKEKRETATLKCYPIPRHDTVYWYQQGPGQDPQFLISFYEKMQSDKGSIPDRFSAQQFSDYHSELNMSSLELGDSALYFCASSRTQGGMEKLFFGSGTQLSVL.